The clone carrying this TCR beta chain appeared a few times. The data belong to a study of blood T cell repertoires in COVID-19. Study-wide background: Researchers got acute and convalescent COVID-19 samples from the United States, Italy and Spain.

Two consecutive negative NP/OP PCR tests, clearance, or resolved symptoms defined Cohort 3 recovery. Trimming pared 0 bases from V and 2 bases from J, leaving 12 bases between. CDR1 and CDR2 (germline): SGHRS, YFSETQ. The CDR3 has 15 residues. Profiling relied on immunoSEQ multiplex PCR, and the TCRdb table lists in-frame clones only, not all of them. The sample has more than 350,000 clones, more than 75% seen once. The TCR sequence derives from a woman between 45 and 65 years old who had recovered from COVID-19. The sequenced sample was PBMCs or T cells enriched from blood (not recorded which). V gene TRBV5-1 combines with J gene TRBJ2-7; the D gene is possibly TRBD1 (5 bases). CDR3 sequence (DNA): TGCGCCAGCAGCTTGGAATGGGGCGGAACCTACGAGCAGTACTTC. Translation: CASSLEWGGTYEQYF.